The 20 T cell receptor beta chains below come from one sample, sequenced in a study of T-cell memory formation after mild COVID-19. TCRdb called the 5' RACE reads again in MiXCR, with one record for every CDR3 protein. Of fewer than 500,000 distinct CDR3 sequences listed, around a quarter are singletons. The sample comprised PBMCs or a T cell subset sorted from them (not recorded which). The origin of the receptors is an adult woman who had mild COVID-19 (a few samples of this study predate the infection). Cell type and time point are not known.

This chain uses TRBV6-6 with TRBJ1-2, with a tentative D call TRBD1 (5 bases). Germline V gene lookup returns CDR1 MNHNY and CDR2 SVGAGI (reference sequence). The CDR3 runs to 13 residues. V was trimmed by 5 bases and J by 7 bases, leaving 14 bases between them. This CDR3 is CASSRDPTGGYTF. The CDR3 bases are TGTGCCAGCAGTAGGGACCCCACGGGTGGCTACACCTTC.

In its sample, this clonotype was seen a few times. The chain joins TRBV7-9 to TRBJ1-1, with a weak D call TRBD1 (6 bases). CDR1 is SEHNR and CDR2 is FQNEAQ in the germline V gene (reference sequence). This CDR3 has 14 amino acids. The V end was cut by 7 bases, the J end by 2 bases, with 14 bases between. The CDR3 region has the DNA TGTGCCAGCACCATACAGGGAGGTAACACTGAAGCTTTCTTT. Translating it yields CASTIQGGNTEAFF.

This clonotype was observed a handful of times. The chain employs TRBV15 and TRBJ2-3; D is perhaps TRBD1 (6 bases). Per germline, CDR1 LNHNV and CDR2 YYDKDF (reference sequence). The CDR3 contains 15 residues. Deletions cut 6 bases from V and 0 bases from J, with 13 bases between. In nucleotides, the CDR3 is TGTGCCACCAGACCGGGACAAATTAGCACAGATACGCAGTATTTT. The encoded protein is CATRPGQISTDTQYF.

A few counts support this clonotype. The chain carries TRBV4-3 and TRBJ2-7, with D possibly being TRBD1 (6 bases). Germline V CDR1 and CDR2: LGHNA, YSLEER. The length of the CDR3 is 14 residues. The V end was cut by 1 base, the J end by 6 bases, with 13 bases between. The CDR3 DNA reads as TGCGCCAGCAGCCAAGGGAGCAGGGGACCCGAGCAGTACTTC. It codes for CASSQGSRGPEQYF.

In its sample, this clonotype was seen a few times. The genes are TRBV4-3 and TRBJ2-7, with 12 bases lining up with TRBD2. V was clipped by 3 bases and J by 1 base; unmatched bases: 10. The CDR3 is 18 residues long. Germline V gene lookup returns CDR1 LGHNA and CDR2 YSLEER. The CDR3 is CASSQGTSGLTESYEQYF. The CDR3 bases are TGCGCCAGCAGCCAGGGGACTAGCGGGTTGACGGAATCCTACGAGCAGTACTTC.

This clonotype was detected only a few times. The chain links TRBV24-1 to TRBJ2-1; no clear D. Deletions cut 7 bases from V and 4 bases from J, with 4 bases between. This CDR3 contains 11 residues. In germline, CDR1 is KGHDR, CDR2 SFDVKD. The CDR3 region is CATSFYNEQFF. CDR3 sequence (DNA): TGTGCCACCAGCTTTTACAATGAGCAGTTCTTC.

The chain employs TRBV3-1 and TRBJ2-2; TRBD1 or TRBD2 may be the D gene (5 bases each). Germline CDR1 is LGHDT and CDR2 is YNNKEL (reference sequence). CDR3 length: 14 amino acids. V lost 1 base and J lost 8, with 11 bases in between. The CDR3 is CASSQAGTPGELFF. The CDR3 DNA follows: TGTGCCAGCAGCCAAGCCGGGACCCCTGGGGAGCTGTTTTTT.

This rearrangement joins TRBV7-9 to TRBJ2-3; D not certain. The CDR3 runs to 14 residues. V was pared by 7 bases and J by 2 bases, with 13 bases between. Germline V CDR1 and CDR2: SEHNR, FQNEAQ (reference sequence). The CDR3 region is CASTFPGSTDTQYF. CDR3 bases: TGTGCCAGCACCTTCCCCGGCTCCACAGATACGCAGTATTTT.

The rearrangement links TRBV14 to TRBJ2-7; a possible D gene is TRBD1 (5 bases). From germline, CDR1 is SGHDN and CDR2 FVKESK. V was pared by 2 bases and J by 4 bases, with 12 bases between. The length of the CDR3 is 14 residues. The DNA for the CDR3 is TGTGCCAGCAGCCAAATCAGGGATACGTACGAGCAGTACTTC. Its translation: CASSQIRDTYEQYF.

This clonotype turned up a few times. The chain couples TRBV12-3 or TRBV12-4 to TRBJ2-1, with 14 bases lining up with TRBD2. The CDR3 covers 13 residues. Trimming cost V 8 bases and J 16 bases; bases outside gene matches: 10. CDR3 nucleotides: TGTGCCAGCGGGACTAGCGGGAGTGAGTGGGAATTCTTC. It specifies CASGTSGSEWEFF.

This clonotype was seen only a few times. The CDR3 DNA is TGCGCCAGCAGCTTGGTAGGGGGACTTATCACAGATACGCAGTATTTT. It yields the protein CASSLVGGLITDTQYF. The V call is TRBV5-1, the J call TRBJ2-3; possibly TRBD1 or TRBD2 for D (6 bases each). Between the trimmed V and J ends, which lost 0 bases and 2 bases, there was a span of 13 bases. This CDR3 region has 16 residues. Per germline, CDR1 SGHRS and CDR2 YFSETQ. Full variable domain (rest looked up from reference TRBV5-1 and TRBJ2-3): KAGVTQTPRYLIKTRGQQVTLSCSPISGHRSVSWYQQTPGQGLQFLFEYFSETQRNKGNFPGRFSGRQFSNSRSEMNVSTLELGDSALYLCASSLVGGLITDTQYFGPGTRLTVL.

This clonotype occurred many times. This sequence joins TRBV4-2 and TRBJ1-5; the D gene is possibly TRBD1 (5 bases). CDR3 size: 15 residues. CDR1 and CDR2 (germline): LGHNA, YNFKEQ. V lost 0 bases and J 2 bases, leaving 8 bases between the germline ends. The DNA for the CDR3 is TGTGCCAGCAGCCAAGAACGGGGCGGCAATCAGCCCCAGCATTTT. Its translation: CASSQERGGNQPQHF.

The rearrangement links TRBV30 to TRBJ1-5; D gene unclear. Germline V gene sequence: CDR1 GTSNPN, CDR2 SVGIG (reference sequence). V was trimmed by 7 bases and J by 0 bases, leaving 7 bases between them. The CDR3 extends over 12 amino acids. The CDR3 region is CASGVSNQPQHF. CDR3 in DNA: TGTGCCTCTGGGGTTAGCAATCAGCCCCAGCATTTT.

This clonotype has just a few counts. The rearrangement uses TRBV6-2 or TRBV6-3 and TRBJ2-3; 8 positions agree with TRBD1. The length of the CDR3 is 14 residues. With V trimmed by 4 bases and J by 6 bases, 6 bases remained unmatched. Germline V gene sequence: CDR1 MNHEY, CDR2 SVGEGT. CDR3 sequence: CASSFLQGADTQYF. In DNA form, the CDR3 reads TGTGCCAGCAGTTTTCTCCAGGGGGCGGATACGCAGTATTTT.

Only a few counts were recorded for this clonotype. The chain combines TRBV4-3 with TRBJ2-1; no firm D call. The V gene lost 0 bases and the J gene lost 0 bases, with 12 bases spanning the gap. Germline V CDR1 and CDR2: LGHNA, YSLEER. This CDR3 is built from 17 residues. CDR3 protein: CASSQDLSESSYNEQFF. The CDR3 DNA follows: TGCGCCAGCAGCCAAGATCTGTCGGAGAGCTCCTACAATGAGCAGTTCTTC.

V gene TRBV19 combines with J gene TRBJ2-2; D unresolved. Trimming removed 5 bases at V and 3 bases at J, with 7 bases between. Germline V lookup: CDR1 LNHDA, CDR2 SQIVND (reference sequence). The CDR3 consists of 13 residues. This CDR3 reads CASSELDTGELFF. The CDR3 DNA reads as TGTGCCAGTAGTGAACTGGACACCGGGGAGCTGTTTTTT.

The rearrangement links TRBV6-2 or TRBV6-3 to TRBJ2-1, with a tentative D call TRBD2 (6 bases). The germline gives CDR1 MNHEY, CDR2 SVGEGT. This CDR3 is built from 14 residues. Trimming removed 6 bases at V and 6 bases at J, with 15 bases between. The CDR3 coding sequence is TGTGCCAGCAGCATCGCAGCGGGCGTCAATGAGCAGTTCTTC. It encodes CASSIAAGVNEQFF.

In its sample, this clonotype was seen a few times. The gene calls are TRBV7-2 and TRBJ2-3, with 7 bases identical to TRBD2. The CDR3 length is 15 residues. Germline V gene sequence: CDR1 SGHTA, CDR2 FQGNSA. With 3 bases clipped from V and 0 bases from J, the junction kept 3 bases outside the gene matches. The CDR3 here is CASSFSGLSTDTQYF. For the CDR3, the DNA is TGTGCCAGCAGCTTTAGCGGGTTAAGCACAGATACGCAGTATTTT.

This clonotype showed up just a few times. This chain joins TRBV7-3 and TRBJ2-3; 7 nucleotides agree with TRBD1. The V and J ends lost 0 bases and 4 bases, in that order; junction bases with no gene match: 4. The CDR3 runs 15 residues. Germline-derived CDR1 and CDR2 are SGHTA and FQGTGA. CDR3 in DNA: TGTGCCAGCAGCTTAACGTACAGGGGTGCAGATACGCAGTATTTT. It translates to CASSLTYRGADTQYF. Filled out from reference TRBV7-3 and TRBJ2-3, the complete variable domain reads GAGVSQTPSNKVTEKGKYVELRCDPISGHTALYWYRQSLGQGPEFLIYFQGTGAADDSGLPNDRFFAVRPEGSVSTLKIQRTERGDSAVYLCASSLTYRGADTQYFGPGTRLTVL.

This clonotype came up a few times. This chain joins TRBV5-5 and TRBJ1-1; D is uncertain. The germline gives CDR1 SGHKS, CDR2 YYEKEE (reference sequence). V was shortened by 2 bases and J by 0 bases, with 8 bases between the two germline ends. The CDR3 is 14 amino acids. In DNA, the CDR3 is TGTGCCAGCAGCTTTAGTAGAATGAACACTGAAGCTTTCTTT. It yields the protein CASSFSRMNTEAFF.